These 12 T cell receptor beta chains originate from one sample sequenced in a study of cytomegalovirus exposure and HLA in healthy donors. PCR was performed using 60 Vbeta and 13 Jbeta primers. Using immunoSEQ multiplex PCR, the repertoire was profiled, and TCRdb retains in-frame clones only, with some absent. The sample holds about 150,000 clones, 84% seen once. Sequencing was done on a sample of PBMCs. The receptors stem from a boy between 2 and 10 years old in good health and CMV-seronegative.

This clone was detected once. A clone one base away is much larger, so this may be a read error. The chain uses TRBV6-1 and TRBJ2-2, with a possible D match to TRBD2 (5 bases). Looked up from germline, CDR1 is MNHNS and CDR2 is SASEGT. The CDR3 sequence is 14 residues long. V was cut by 0 bases and J by 3 bases, with 5 bases left in between. For the CDR3, the DNA is TGTGCCAGCAGTGAAGCGGGAGACACCGGGGAGCTGTTTTTT. Translated: CASSEAGDTGELFF.

This sequence joins TRBV7-9 and TRBJ2-7; 7 nucleotides match TRBD1. Per germline, CDR1 SEHNR and CDR2 FQNEAQ (reference sequence). V lost 4 bases and J lost 3; bases outside the gene matches: 12. CDR3 length: 16 residues. The CDR3: CASSSWDRASIYEQYF. The CDR3 region has the DNA TGTGCCAGCAGCTCGTGGGACAGAGCCTCGATCTACGAGCAGTACTTC. Supplemented by reference TRBV7-9 and TRBJ2-7, the full variable domain reads DTGVSQNPRHKITKRGQNVTFRCDPISEHNRLYWYRQTLGQGPEFLTYFQNEAQLEKSRLLSDRFSAERPKGSFSTLEIQRTEQGDSAMYLCASSSWDRASIYEQYFGPGTRLTVT.

CDR3 nucleotides: TGTGCCAGCAGTCGACAGGGCTATAATTCACCCCTCCACTTT. Its protein is CASSRQGYNSPLHF. This rearrangement joins TRBV6-6 to TRBJ1-6; 7 nucleotides line up with TRBD1. This CDR3 comprises 14 residues. V was pared by 5 bases and J by 3 bases, with 1 base of the junction left unmatched. Looked up from germline, CDR1 is MNHNY and CDR2 is SVGAGI (reference sequence).

The chain has TRBV29-1 and TRBJ2-7, with D perhaps TRBD1 (5 bases). Germline V CDR1 and CDR2: SQVTM, ANQGSEA. This CDR3 is 11 amino acids long. Trimming cost V 2 bases and J 4 bases, with 6 bases left between them. In DNA, the CDR3 is TGCAGCGTTGAAAGGGGTTACGAGCAGTACTTC. This gives the protein CSVERGYEQYF.

The rearrangement joins TRBV29-1 to TRBJ2-7; 14 positions match TRBD2. V shed 4 bases and J 4 bases; nucleotides not matched to a gene: 6. CDR1 and CDR2 from the germline V gene are SQVTM and ANQGSEA. The CDR3 is 15 amino acids. This CDR3 is CSVVGLAGGLYEQYF. Written as DNA, the CDR3 is TGCAGCGTTGTAGGACTAGCGGGAGGATTATACGAGCAGTACTTC.

The chain uses TRBV7-2 and TRBJ2-7; 9 positions match TRBD1. Unmatched junction bases numbered 6, after V lost 5 bases and J lost 7 bases. CDR1 is SGHTA and CDR2 is FQGNSA in the germline V gene. The CDR3 length is 13 residues. The CDR3 DNA sequence: TGTGCCAGCAGCAGGACAGGGGTGAGGGAGCAGTACTTC. Amino acid sequence: CASSRTGVREQYF.

The chain couples TRBV27 to TRBJ1-4; D is unclear. Trimming left V 5 bases short and J 8 bases short, with 12 bases between. The CDR3 extends over 13 amino acids. Germline V CDR1 and CDR2: MNHEY, SMNVEV (reference sequence). As DNA, the CDR3 is TGTGCCAGCAGTCTCCTCGCGCGGGAAAAACTGTTTTTT. This sequence encodes CASSLLAREKLFF.

V usage is TRBV27 and J usage is TRBJ2-5; maybe TRBD1 (5 bases). There are 12 residues in the CDR3. The V end lost 6 bases, the J end lost 3 bases, and 8 bases lay between the germline ends. CDR1 is MNHEY and CDR2 is SMNVEV in the germline V gene (reference sequence). The CDR3 nucleotides are TGTGCCAGCAGCCGGACAAAAGAGACCCAGTACTTC. Amino acid sequence: CASSRTKETQYF.

This clone was observed a handful of times. This chain joins TRBV2 and TRBJ1-1, with D unresolved. The germline V gene has CDR1 SNHLY and CDR2 FYNNEI. This CDR3 is built from 13 residues. Trimming pared 1 base from V and 8 bases from J, leaving 11 bases between. The CDR3 region is CASSEGTGREAFF. CDR3 nucleotides: TGTGCCAGCAGTGAAGGGACTGGGAGGGAAGCTTTCTTT.

The chain joins TRBV2 to TRBJ1-1; the D gene is possibly TRBD1 (6 bases). The CDR3 consists of 17 residues. Deletions cut 6 bases from V and 8 bases from J, with 28 bases between. CDR1 and CDR2 (germline): SNHLY, FYNNEI. CDR3 sequence (DNA): TGTGCCAGCAGACGAAACTTCCCGGGACAATCAACAGGAGAAGCTTTCTTT. Translation: CASRRNFPGQSTGEAFF.

This clone was counted a few times. The chain recombines TRBV6-5 with TRBJ2-7; 8 bases line up with TRBD2. V shed 4 bases and J 7 bases; nucleotides not matched to a gene: 9. CDR1 and CDR2 (germline): MNHEY, SVGAGI. This CDR3 has 14 residues. The DNA for the CDR3 is TGTGCCAGCAGTTCCGGAGCCGGGAGGGGTGAGCAGTACTTC. The encoded protein is CASSSGAGRGEQYF.

This chain joins TRBV5-6 and TRBJ1-2; possible D gene TRBD1, 6 bases. V lost 0 bases and J lost 8, with 14 bases in between. The CDR3 runs to 14 residues. The V gene's germline CDR1 is SGHDT and CDR2 YYEEEE. The CDR3 is CASSLALRDKGYTF. The DNA of the CDR3 is TGTGCCAGCAGCTTGGCTCTCAGGGACAAGGGCTACACCTTC. The full variable domain, with the rest looked up from reference TRBV5-6 and TRBJ1-2, is DAGVTQSPTHLIKTRGQQVTLRCSPKSGHDTVSWYQQALGQGPQFIFQYYEEEERQRGNFPDRFSGHQFPNYSSELNVNALLLGDSALYLCASSLALRDKGYTFGSGTRLTVV.